This is a list of T cell receptor beta chains from one sample in a study of technical replicates of blood from a few donors. Clones were sequenced by immunoSEQ multiplex PCR, and TCRdb holds only the in-frame ones, with some missing. Of approximately 58,000 clones detected, roughly 86% appear once; the ten largest clones hold about 5%. Sequenced: PBMCs. These receptor sequences come from a human donor in good health. Some clones in this sample may be carry-over from other donors' samples. Each CDR3 is given with its conserved first and last residue. The D gene is left open where the match is weak. Rows give clone size only sometimes, using once, few, many, or a class for an expanded clone.

CDR3aa: CASSQDPRTVTGELFF; CDR3nt: TGCGCCAGCAGCCAAGATCCCCGGACAGTGACCGGGGAGCTGTTTTTT; d_gene: -; v_gene: TRBV4-3; abundance: once; j_gene: TRBJ2-2
CDR3aa: CSASVRGTQYF; CDR3nt: TGCAGTGCTAGTGTCCGAGGTACGCAGTATTTT; d_gene: -; v_gene: TRBV20-1; abundance: -; j_gene: TRBJ2-3
CDR3aa: CASSLDRRNSPLHF; CDR3nt: TGTGCCAGCAGCTTAGATAGGCGGAATTCACCCCTCCACTTT; d_gene: -; v_gene: TRBV11-2; abundance: -; j_gene: TRBJ1-6
CDR3aa: CASSVVPAGGELFF; CDR3nt: TGTGCCAGCAGCGTAGTACCCGCCGGCGGGGAGCTGTTTTTT; d_gene: -; v_gene: TRBV9; abundance: -; j_gene: TRBJ2-2
CDR3aa: CASSSSTSNYEQFF; CDR3nt: TGTGCCAGCAGCTCATCGACTAGCAACTATGAGCAGTTCTTC; d_gene: TRBD2; v_gene: TRBV7-3; abundance: -; j_gene: TRBJ2-1
CDR3aa: CASSREGEGSPLHF; CDR3nt: TGTGCCAGCAGCAGGGAGGGGGAGGGATCACCCCTCCACTTT; d_gene: -; v_gene: TRBV2; abundance: few; j_gene: TRBJ1-6
CDR3aa: CASSQGSGADTQYF; CDR3nt: TGCGCCAGCAGCCAAGGGTCGGGGGCAGATACGCAGTATTTT; d_gene: -; v_gene: TRBV5-1; abundance: -; j_gene: TRBJ2-3
CDR3aa: CSVEQQETQYF; CDR3nt: TGCAGCGTTGAACAGCAAGAGACCCAGTACTTC; d_gene: -; v_gene: TRBV29-1; abundance: once; j_gene: TRBJ2-5
CDR3aa: CASSFRGTDTQYF; CDR3nt: TGTGCCAGCAGCTTCCGCGGGACAGATACGCAGTATTTT; d_gene: -; v_gene: TRBV7-9; abundance: -; j_gene: TRBJ2-3
CDR3aa: CASSAPGTGNNEQYF; CDR3nt: TGTGCCAGCAGTGCCCCCGGGACAGGGAACAACGAGCAGTACTTC; d_gene: TRBD1; v_gene: TRBV25-1; abundance: -; j_gene: TRBJ2-7
CDR3aa: CASSLPRTGAGANVLTF; CDR3nt: TGTGCCAGCAGCTTACCCAGGACAGGGGCTGGGGCCAACGTCCTGACTTTC; d_gene: TRBD1; v_gene: TRBV7-9; abundance: -; j_gene: TRBJ2-6
CDR3aa: CASSQAWTSASYNEQFF; CDR3nt: TGCGCCAGCAGCCAGGCCTGGACTAGCGCCTCCTACAATGAGCAGTTCTTC; d_gene: TRBD2; v_gene: TRBV4-3; abundance: -; j_gene: TRBJ2-1
CDR3aa: CASNDRGWITDTQYF; CDR3nt: TGTGCCAGTAATGACAGGGGGTGGATCACAGATACGCAGTATTTT; d_gene: TRBD1; v_gene: TRBV19; abundance: -; j_gene: TRBJ2-3
CDR3aa: CASSQRISGGAGYEQYF; CDR3nt: TGTGCCAGCAGCCAACGGATTTCCGGGGGGGCCGGGTACGAGCAGTACTTC; d_gene: TRBD2; v_gene: TRBV7-2; abundance: -; j_gene: TRBJ2-7
CDR3aa: CASSTWVPGGFYGYTF; CDR3nt: TGTGCCAGCAGCACCTGGGTGCCAGGGGGGTTCTATGGCTACACCTTC; d_gene: TRBD1; v_gene: TRBV5-4; abundance: -; j_gene: TRBJ1-2
CDR3aa: CASSLASGKVEQYF; CDR3nt: TGTGCCAGCAGCTTAGCTAGCGGGAAGGTAGAGCAGTACTTC; d_gene: TRBD2; v_gene: TRBV11-2; abundance: -; j_gene: TRBJ2-7
CDR3aa: CASSLAKGGDLSDEQYF; CDR3nt: TGCGCCAGCAGCTTGGCCAAGGGGGGGGATCTCAGCGACGAGCAGTACTTC; d_gene: -; v_gene: TRBV5-1; abundance: -; j_gene: TRBJ2-7